The clone carrying this T cell receptor (beta chain) showed up many times. The junction and the germline gene differ at one end; a read error may be behind it. Unique molecular identifiers were used in preparing the TCRbeta library. One entry per CDR3 protein results from TCRdb running MiXCR on the PCR reads. The repertoire consists of approximately 100,000 distinct CDR3 sequences, with 12% occurring once and the leading ten covering about 15%. This specimen belongs to a study of T-cell reconstitution after alpha-beta-depleted transplantation in children. CDR3 length: 14 residues. Germline CDR1 reads SNHLY; CDR2 reads FYNNEI.

The genes are TRBV2 and TRBJ2-1, with 9 bases that match TRBD2. The input for sequencing was PBMCs from the stem cell graft donor, taken from the stem cell graft. The receptor was derived from a human donor who donated a stem cell graft to a child with inherited bone marrow failure. The CDR3 is CASSEASGTNEHFF. The CDR3 nucleotides are TGTGCCAGCAGTGAGGCTAGCGGGACTAATGAGCATTTCTTC.